Listed below are T cell receptor beta chains from one sample, sequenced in a study of blood T cell repertoires in COVID-19. The data were produced by immunoSEQ multiplex PCR, yet TCRdb's version contains in-frame clones alone and is incomplete. The sample shows 110,000 or so clones, roughly 70% of them seen only once. The sequenced material came from peripheral blood. Every receptor here comes from a woman between 35 and 50 years old with acute or convalescent COVID-19. The CDR3 runs from the conserved cysteine through the conserved F or W. A D gene is named only where the DNA matches it firmly. Where a row states a size, it is once, few, many or the class of an expanded clone; other rows omit it.

V gene	D gene	clone size	J gene	CDR3 DNA	CDR3 protein
TRBV19	NA	few	TRBJ1-5	TGTGCCAGTAGTATATCAGGGGGCAATCAGCCCCAGCATTTT	CASSISGGNQPQHF
TRBV4-1	NA	few	TRBJ1-6	TGCGCCAGCAGCCAAGGCCCCCTCTTCGACGGGGTGAATTCACCCCTCCACTTT	CASSQGPLFDGVNSPLHF
TRBV7-2	NA	NA	TRBJ2-1	TGTGCCAGCAGCCCCAGGGCCACAATGGGGGGCTACAATGAGCAGTTCTTC	CASSPRATMGGYNEQFF
TRBV4-1	TRBD2	NA	TRBJ2-3	TGCGCCAGCAGTGGGAAGTCGGGGGGGGTTACGCTAGATACGCAGTATTTT	CASSGKSGGVTLDTQYF
TRBV29-1	TRBD2	NA	TRBJ2-7	TGCAGCGGTCGGACTAGCGGACGCTACGAGCAGTACTTC	CSGRTSGRYEQYF
TRBV5-4	TRBD1	NA	TRBJ1-4	TGTGCCAGCAGCTCTGAGACAGGGATGAATGAAAAACTGTTTTTT	CASSSETGMNEKLFF
TRBV19	TRBD1	NA	TRBJ2-3	TGTGCCAGTAGTACCGGGACAGGGGGCACAGATACGCAGTATTTT	CASSTGTGGTDTQYF
TRBV4-1	NA	few	TRBJ1-4	TGCGCCAGCAGCCCACCTCCACCGGGAGGTGAAAAACTGTTTTTT	CASSPPPPGGEKLFF
TRBV6-5	TRBD1	once	TRBJ1-1	TGTGCCAGCAGCTGGACAGGGGGCAACACTGAAGCTTTCTTT	CASSWTGGNTEAFF
TRBV5-4	NA	NA	TRBJ1-4	TGTGCCAGCAGCTTTGGGACAAGTGAAAAACTGTTTTTT	CASSFGTSEKLFF
TRBV28	NA	NA	TRBJ1-2	TGTGCCAGCAGTTTAATGACGACCACGTCCGGGTATGGCTACACCTTC	CASSLMTTTSGYGYTF
TRBV4-1	TRBD1	few	TRBJ1-4	TGCGCCAGCACCCAGGGACAGCTTAATGAAAAACTGTTTTTT	CASTQGQLNEKLFF
TRBV5-1	NA	few	TRBJ1-6	TGCGCCAGCAGCTTGCAAACAGGCGAGAATTCACCCCTCCACTTT	CASSLQTGENSPLHF
TRBV2	NA	NA	TRBJ2-7	TGTGCCAGCAGTGGGCAGGCACCCGCCGGGGACGAGCAGTACTTC	CASSGQAPAGDEQYF
TRBV4-2	NA	NA	TRBJ1-2	TGTGCCAGCAGCCAAGACGGGCCGGGGACTAACTATGGCTACACCTTC	CASSQDGPGTNYGYTF
TRBV11-2	NA	NA	TRBJ2-7	TGTGCCAGCAGCTTCCCCAAAGGGCGGGGAGGCTACGAGCAGTACTTC	CASSFPKGRGGYEQYF
TRBV6-6	TRBD1	NA	TRBJ1-1	TGTGCCAGCAGTCCAAGGACAGGGGGCTGGGTGAACACTGAAGCTTTCTTT	CASSPRTGGWVNTEAFF
TRBV7-9	NA	NA	TRBJ2-7	TGTGCCAGCAGCTACGGTACTACCTACGAGCAGTACTTC	CASSYGTTYEQYF
TRBV5-4	NA	once	TRBJ1-2	TGTGCCAGCAGCTCCCCCGGGACACCCATCGGCGGCTACACCTTC	CASSSPGTPIGGYTF
TRBV27	TRBD2	NA	TRBJ2-1	TGTGCCAGCAGGGGGCGGGGGGTCTACAATGAGCAGTTCTTC	CASRGRGVYNEQFF
TRBV27	TRBD1	NA	TRBJ2-7	TGTGCCAGCAGTTTAATACAGGGGCGGAGGTACGAGCAGTACTTC	CASSLIQGRRYEQYF
TRBV12-3/TRBV12-4	NA	many	TRBJ1-1	TGTGCCAGCAGACAGGGTGTCACTGAAGCTTTCTTT	CASRQGVTEAFF
TRBV5-4	NA	NA	TRBJ2-1	TGTGCCAGCAGCATTACGTTGGGGACAATATACAATGAGCAGTTCTTC	CASSITLGTIYNEQFF
TRBV28	NA	NA	TRBJ1-6	TGTGCCAGCAGTTTTATGAGGTATAATTCACCCCTCCACTTT	CASSFMRYNSPLHF